This passage covers 11 T cell receptor beta chains from one sample sequenced in a study of OX40 agonist ivuxolimab in advanced cancers. The data were produced by immunoSEQ multiplex PCR, yet TCRdb's version contains in-frame clones alone and is incomplete. The table has approximately 28,000 clones, 84% seen once. The sequencing used CD4+ or CD8+ T cells sorted from blood, collected in a trial of the OX40 agonist ivuxolimab. The receptor set was obtained from an adult with an advanced solid tumor such as melanoma, head and neck, liver or kidney cancer.

V gene TRBV2 combines with J gene TRBJ1-5, with 8 bases matching TRBD1. CDR3 length: 16 residues. Germline CDR1 is SNHLY and CDR2 is FYNNEI. The J segment lost 9 bases and the V segment lost 2 bases, leaving 12 bases of the junction unmatched. The CDR3 bases are TGTGCCAGCAGTGAAAATAGGGCAGGGGGCCACCCGCCCCAGCATTTT. Its translation: CASSENRAGGHPPQHF.

The gene calls are TRBV10-1 and TRBJ2-7, with TRBD1 matching 9 bases. The CDR3 is made up of 16 amino acids. Germline CDR1 reads WNHNN; CDR2 reads SYGVQD (reference sequence). V gave up 1 base and J gave up 7 bases; unmatched junction bases: 11. DNA of the CDR3: TGCGCCAGCAGTGAGTACACCGGGACAGGGTATGGTGAGCAGTACTTC. Translation gives CASSEYTGTGYGEQYF.

The rearrangement joins TRBV4-1 to TRBJ2-7; 9 bases line up with TRBD2. The CDR3 has 15 residues. Germline V gene sequence: CDR1 MGHRA, CDR2 YSYEKL. V lost 0 bases, J lost 3 bases, and 3 bases stayed unmatched. CDR3 DNA: TGCGCCAGCAGCCAAGACCAGCGGGAGGACTACGAGCAGTACTTC. Translating it yields CASSQDQREDYEQYF.

The V and J genes are TRBV4-1 and TRBJ2-7; no definite D call. Germline V gives CDR1 MGHRA, CDR2 YSYEKL. V shed 2 bases and J shed 0 bases, with 8 bases lying between them. The CDR3 consists of 14 residues. CDR3: CASSQQASSYEQYF. CDR3 bases: TGCGCCAGCAGCCAACAGGCTAGCTCCTACGAGCAGTACTTC.

The rearrangement links TRBV5-1 to TRBJ1-1, with D uncertain. The CDR3 consists of 17 residues. Trimming shortened V by 4 bases and J by 5 bases, and 24 bases separated the two germline ends. Germline V gives CDR1 SGHRS, CDR2 YFSETQ. CDR3 DNA: TGCGCCAGCAGCCTATGGGGTACGGATGTTATGGGAACTGAAGCTTTCTTT. Its translation is CASSLWGTDVMGTEAFF.

The V gene is TRBV7-9, the J gene TRBJ2-1; no definite D call. Germline V gene lookup returns CDR1 SEHNR and CDR2 FQNEAQ (reference sequence). CDR3 length equals 12 residues. V lost 10 bases and J lost 3, with 10 bases in between. CDR3 in amino acids: CAILGIYNEQFF. The CDR3 DNA is TGTGCCATTCTGGGGATCTACAATGAGCAGTTCTTC.

In its sample, this clone ranks as medium-sized. CDR3 sequence (DNA): TGTGCCAGCAGCTTAGGAGGGACCGCCGCCTACGAGCAGTACTTC. It specifies CASSLGGTAAYEQYF. The gene calls are TRBV7-6 and TRBJ2-7, with D possibly called TRBD1 or TRBD2 (5 bases each). CDR1 and CDR2 (germline): SGHVS, FNYEAQ. V dropped 1 base and J dropped 2 bases, with 12 bases sitting between them. The length of the CDR3 is 15 residues. The entire variable domain, with the rest obtained from reference TRBV7-6 and TRBJ2-7, is as follows: GAGVSQSPRYKVTKRGQDVALRCDPISGHVSLYWYRQALGQGPEFLTYFNYEAQQDKSGLPNDRFSAERPEGSISTLTIQRTEQRDSAMYRCASSLGGTAAYEQYFGPGTRLTVT.

The chain links TRBV5-1 to TRBJ1-1; tentative D call: TRBD1 (5 bases). Germline loops: CDR1 SGHRS, CDR2 YFSETQ. The V end lost 4 bases, the J end lost 1 base, and 14 bases lay between the germline ends. The CDR3 has 15 amino acids. The CDR3 nucleotides are TGCGCCAGCAGCGGGGAACCGCAGGGGAACACTGAAGCTTTCTTT. Translation gives CASSGEPQGNTEAFF. Full variable domain (remainder filled in from reference TRBV5-1 and TRBJ1-1): KAGVTQTPRYLIKTRGQQVTLSCSPISGHRSVSWYQQTPGQGLQFLFEYFSETQRNKGNFPGRFSGRQFSNSRSEMNVSTLELGDSALYLCASSGEPQGNTEAFFGQGTRLTVV.

This clone occurred a few times. A read error may explain this, as a much larger clone is one base away. The chain links TRBV11-2 to TRBJ1-5; D unresolved. The CDR3 runs 12 residues. Germline-derived CDR1 and CDR2 are SGHAT and FQNNGV. Trimming removed 1 base at V and 2 bases at J, with 0 bases between. DNA for the CDR3: TGTGCCAGCAGCTTAGGCAATCAGCCCCAGCATTTT. It encodes CASSLGNQPQHF.

The rearrangement joins TRBV6-1 to TRBJ2-1; 13 bases agree with TRBD2. The CDR3 has 21 amino acids. V shed 2 bases and J 1 base; nucleotides not matched to a gene: 14. The germline CDR1 and CDR2 sequences are MNHNS and SASEGT. The CDR3 nucleotides read TGTGCCAGCAGTGAACCAAGACTAGCGGGGGGCCTAGGGGAATCCTACAATGAGCAGTTCTTC. This sequence encodes CASSEPRLAGGLGESYNEQFF.

The chain recombines TRBV28 with TRBJ1-5, with D uncertain. This CDR3 is built from 14 residues. The ends were cut back, 0 bases at V and 4 bases at J, with 7 bases in the middle. In germline, CDR1 is MDHEN, CDR2 SYDVKM. As DNA, the CDR3 is TGTGCCAGCAGTTTATGGGTCGCGAATCAGCCCCAGCATTTT. It encodes CASSLWVANQPQHF.